Presented here are 15 T cell receptor beta chains from one specimen sequenced in a study of monozygotic twins with inflammatory bowel disease. From its re-call of the 5' RACE reads, TCRdb lists each CDR3 protein once, without DNA. Its table records more than 95,000 distinct CDR3 sequences. What was sequenced was blood. The receptors were gathered from a human donor with ulcerative colitis or Crohn's disease, or a healthy co-twin of an affected twin (not recorded which).

The chain has TRBV11-2 and TRBJ1-1. This CDR3 has 14 amino acids. Per germline, CDR1 SGHAT and CDR2 FQNNGV. The CDR3 sequence: CASSLDLGDSEAFF.

The rearrangement links TRBV30 to TRBJ1-1. Germline values: CDR1 GTSNPN, CDR2 SVGIG (reference sequence). The CDR3 has 13 residues. CDR3 sequence: CAWSLDVNTEAFF.

The rearrangement uses TRBV12-3 or TRBV12-4 and TRBJ2-7; checking the TCRdb D call of TRBD1 is not possible without DNA. This CDR3 spans 15 amino acids. Here the CDR3 reads CASSLFEGVSYEQYF.

The chain uses TRBV5-1 and TRBJ2-7; the TCRdb call, TRBD1, lacks DNA for checking. Germline V lookup: CDR1 SGHRS, CDR2 YFSETQ. The CDR3 contains 16 residues. CDR3 sequence: CASSTGQRRASYEQYF.

The rearrangement joins TRBV18 to TRBJ1-2. The CDR3 sequence is 14 residues long. Looked up from germline, CDR1 is KGHSH and CDR2 is LQKENI. The CDR3 here is CASSPEAGSYGYTF.

The chain has TRBV28 and TRBJ2-7; there is no DNA to check the TCRdb D call of TRBD1. The CDR3 has 12 amino acids. Germline values: CDR1 MDHEN, CDR2 SYDVKM. CDR3 residues: CAIFDTGGEQYF.

V gene TRBV4-3 combines with J gene TRBJ1-1; no DNA is available, so the TRBD1 call from TCRdb remains unchecked. The CDR3 sequence is 16 residues long. The germline gives CDR1 LGHNA, CDR2 YSLEER. The CDR3 reads CASSPTSRGGNTEAFF.

The J gene is TRBJ2-7, the V gene TRBV20-1; TCRdb's assignment of TRBD2 cannot be checked, as there is no DNA. The CDR3 runs 13 residues. Germline CDR1 reads DFQATT; CDR2 reads SNEGSKA (reference sequence). This CDR3 is CSSRLAGTYEQYF.

This chain connects TRBV7-9 to TRBJ2-3; the TCRdb D gene call, TRBD1, has no DNA to confirm it. This CDR3 is built from 16 residues. Germline CDR1 SEHNR, CDR2 FQNEAQ (reference sequence). Here the CDR3 reads CASSSPREASTDTQYF.

V is TRBV27 and J is TRBJ2-2; the TCRdb call, TRBD1, lacks DNA for checking. The CDR3 has 16 amino acids. Germline V lookup: CDR1 MNHEY, CDR2 SMNVEV (reference sequence). CDR3 in amino acids: CAIRRQGPKDTGELFF.

The J gene is TRBJ2-1, the V gene TRBV6-2 or TRBV6-3; with no DNA, the TCRdb D assignment of TRBD2 cannot be verified. The CDR3 totals 15 residues. Per germline, CDR1 MNHEY and CDR2 SVGEGT. The CDR3: CASTLAGANYNEQFF.

The V and J genes are TRBV12-3 or TRBV12-4 and TRBJ2-5; the TCRdb call, TRBD1, lacks DNA for checking. CDR3 length: 14 residues. This CDR3 is CASSFTTGVETQYF.

The rearrangement uses TRBV3-1 and TRBJ1-5; TCRdb names TRBD1, which stays unverified in the absence of DNA. Germline CDR1 LGHDT, CDR2 YNNKEL (reference sequence). This CDR3 is built from 16 residues. The CDR3 sequence: CASSQAGQGKNQPQHF.

This rearrangement joins TRBV5-1 to TRBJ2-7; no DNA is available, so the TRBD1 call from TCRdb remains unchecked. The germline gives CDR1 SGHRS, CDR2 YFSETQ. The CDR3 consists of 16 residues. The CDR3 loop is CASSLVPLGQPYEQYF.

The chain is built from TRBV4-3 and TRBJ1-5; checking the TCRdb D call of TRBD1 is not possible without DNA. The CDR3 has 17 residues. Germline V gives CDR1 LGHNA, CDR2 YSLEER. CDR3 sequence reads: CASSQEFPGDSNQPQHF.